A selection of T cell receptor beta chains follows, all from one sample in a study of T cells in Graves' hyperthyroidism and ophthalmopathy. One entry per CDR3 protein results from TCRdb running MiXCR on the multiplex PCR reads. The sample shows 250,000 or so distinct CDR3 sequences, just over 14% of them seen only once. Sequenced input: blood. The receptors were gathered from a woman aged 40-49 years with Graves' hyperthyroidism that later progressed to Graves' ophthalmopathy. Each CDR3 is given with its conserved first and last residue. The order of the fields is J gene, D gene, V gene, clone size, CDR3 DNA, CDR3 protein. D genes are given only for firm matches. Clone size appears in some rows only: once, few, many, or a class for an expanded clone.

j_gene: TRBJ1-1
d_gene: TRBD1
v_gene: TRBV4-2
abundance: NA
CDR3nt: TGTGCCAGCAGCCAAGGCAGGACAGGGAACACTGAAGCTTTCTTT
CDR3aa: CASSQGRTGNTEAFF

j_gene: TRBJ2-1
d_gene: NA
v_gene: TRBV10-3
abundance: few
CDR3nt: TGTGCCATTGGGCGCGGGTCAGCCTACGATGAGCAGTTCTTC
CDR3aa: CAIGRGSAYDEQFF

j_gene: TRBJ2-7
d_gene: TRBD2
v_gene: TRBV11-2
abundance: NA
CDR3nt: TGTGCGACCCAAAGGGTTGGACTAGTCACCTACGAGCAGTACTTC
CDR3aa: CATQRVGLVTYEQYF

j_gene: TRBJ2-3
d_gene: TRBD1
v_gene: TRBV20-1
abundance: many
CDR3nt: TGCAGTGGCTCGGGACAGGGAAGCACAGATACGCAGTATTTT
CDR3aa: CSGSGQGSTDTQYF

j_gene: TRBJ2-1
d_gene: TRBD1
v_gene: TRBV12-3/TRBV12-4
abundance: NA
CDR3nt: TGTGCCAGCAGGCCGGGACAGGGGTATGATGAGCAGTTCTTC
CDR3aa: CASRPGQGYDEQFF

j_gene: TRBJ2-2
d_gene: NA
v_gene: TRBV30
abundance: many
CDR3nt: TGTGCCTGGAGTGTGCGCTTCCCCGGGGAGCTGTTTTTT
CDR3aa: CAWSVRFPGELFF

j_gene: TRBJ2-7
d_gene: TRBD2
v_gene: TRBV7-2
abundance: NA
CDR3nt: TGTGCCAGCAGCTTACTAGCGGGAGGGGGGTACGAGCAGTACTTC
CDR3aa: CASSLLAGGGYEQYF

j_gene: TRBJ2-7
d_gene: NA
v_gene: TRBV6-1
abundance: many
CDR3nt: TGTGCCAGCAGGGGCATCTCCTACGAGCAGTACTTC
CDR3aa: CASRGISYEQYF

j_gene: TRBJ2-1
d_gene: TRBD1
v_gene: TRBV7-9
abundance: many
CDR3nt: TGTGCCAGCAGCTCCAGGGACAGGGGGCTGTTGGGTGAGCAGTTCTTC
CDR3aa: CASSSRDRGLLGEQFF

j_gene: TRBJ1-5
d_gene: NA
v_gene: TRBV27
abundance: many
CDR3nt: TGTGCCAGCAGACCTTCTGGACAGTGGGTGCATCAGCCCCAGCATTTT
CDR3aa: CASRPSGQWVHQPQHF

j_gene: TRBJ1-5
d_gene: NA
v_gene: TRBV28
abundance: many
CDR3nt: TGTGCCAGCACCTGGGGGGGGGGGCCCCAGCATTTT
CDR3aa: CASTWGGGPQHF

j_gene: TRBJ1-1
d_gene: NA
v_gene: TRBV5-1
abundance: many
CDR3nt: TGCGCCAGCAGCCCCCAAACAGGGAACACTGAAGCTTTCTTT
CDR3aa: CASSPQTGNTEAFF

j_gene: TRBJ2-1
d_gene: TRBD2
v_gene: TRBV28
abundance: many
CDR3nt: TGTGCCAGCTCGACGGCTAGCGGAAGCTACAATGAGCAGTTCTTC
CDR3aa: CASSTASGSYNEQFF

j_gene: TRBJ2-3
d_gene: NA
v_gene: TRBV5-1
abundance: many
CDR3nt: TGCGCCAGCAGCCACGGGGGCCACTGGGGGGGAAACACAGATACGCAGTATTTT
CDR3aa: CASSHGGHWGGNTDTQYF

j_gene: TRBJ2-2
d_gene: NA
v_gene: TRBV19
abundance: many
CDR3nt: TGTGCCAGTAGTATAATCGGTACCGGGGAGCTGTTTTTT
CDR3aa: CASSIIGTGELFF

j_gene: TRBJ2-3
d_gene: NA
v_gene: TRBV11-2
abundance: many
CDR3nt: TGTGCCAGCAGGCTAGCGTTCGAACCCACAGATACGCAGTATTTT
CDR3aa: CASRLAFEPTDTQYF

j_gene: TRBJ2-7
d_gene: TRBD2
v_gene: TRBV27
abundance: many
CDR3nt: TGTGCCAGCAGTTCCGGAGCGGGAGGGCGGGACGAGCAGTACTTC
CDR3aa: CASSSGAGGRDEQYF

j_gene: TRBJ1-1
d_gene: NA
v_gene: TRBV19
abundance: many
CDR3nt: TGTGCCAGTAGTATGCAACAGTTGACCGAAGCTTTCTTT
CDR3aa: CASSMQQLTEAFF

j_gene: TRBJ2-5
d_gene: NA
v_gene: TRBV3-1
abundance: many
CDR3nt: TGTGCCAGCAGCCCTCTATGGACAGAAGTACAAGAGACCCAGTACTTC
CDR3aa: CASSPLWTEVQETQYF

j_gene: TRBJ2-3
d_gene: NA
v_gene: TRBV3-1
abundance: many
CDR3nt: TGTGCCAGCAGCCCACCAGGAGACCAATCGGATACGCAGTATTTT
CDR3aa: CASSPPGDQSDTQYF

j_gene: TRBJ2-1
d_gene: NA
v_gene: TRBV29-1
abundance: many
CDR3nt: TGCAGCGTCCTTCGATGGGGACTTTTGTTCTTC
CDR3aa: CSVLRWGLLFF

j_gene: TRBJ1-5
d_gene: NA
v_gene: TRBV20-1
abundance: many
CDR3nt: TGCAGTGCCCGGGTTCGGGGCAATCAGCCCCAGCATTTT
CDR3aa: CSARVRGNQPQHF

j_gene: TRBJ2-7
d_gene: NA
v_gene: TRBV5-1
abundance: many
CDR3nt: TGCGCCAGCAGCTTGGTCCAAGGGTGGGCTAGCGCACACTACGAGCAGTACTTC
CDR3aa: CASSLVQGWASAHYEQYF

j_gene: TRBJ1-6
d_gene: NA
v_gene: TRBV6-1
abundance: many
CDR3nt: TGTGCCAGCACCTCCGAGGGGGTGACTTATTCACCCCTCCACTTT
CDR3aa: CASTSEGVTYSPLHF

j_gene: TRBJ2-1
d_gene: NA
v_gene: TRBV4-1
abundance: NA
CDR3nt: TGCGCCAGCAGCCAAGATTACAGCAGTGAGCAGTTCTTC
CDR3aa: CASSQDYSSEQFF

j_gene: TRBJ2-7
d_gene: NA
v_gene: TRBV20-1
abundance: many
CDR3nt: TGCAGTGCTAGAGATTCGGCTCTTTCCTCCTACGAGCAGTACTTC
CDR3aa: CSARDSALSSYEQYF

j_gene: TRBJ2-1
d_gene: NA
v_gene: TRBV12-3/TRBV12-4
abundance: many
CDR3nt: TGTGCCAGCAGTTTAGGACACTTTGAGCAGTTCTTC
CDR3aa: CASSLGHFEQFF

j_gene: TRBJ2-3
d_gene: TRBD2
v_gene: TRBV5-8
abundance: many
CDR3nt: TGTGCCAGCAGCCCCGTAGCGGGAGCTAGCACAGATACGCAGTATTTT
CDR3aa: CASSPVAGASTDTQYF

j_gene: TRBJ1-5
d_gene: TRBD1
v_gene: TRBV27
abundance: NA
CDR3nt: TGTGCCAGCAGTACAACAGGGGGCTGGCAGCCCCAGCATTTT
CDR3aa: CASSTTGGWQPQHF

j_gene: TRBJ2-3
d_gene: NA
v_gene: TRBV12-3/TRBV12-4
abundance: many
CDR3nt: TGTGCCAGCAGTAGGGGACTTCCTAGCACAGATACGCAGTATTTT
CDR3aa: CASSRGLPSTDTQYF

j_gene: TRBJ1-1
d_gene: TRBD1
v_gene: TRBV19
abundance: NA
CDR3nt: TGTGCCAGTAGTACCCGACAGGGGGCAGGAACTGAAGCTTTCTTT
CDR3aa: CASSTRQGAGTEAFF

j_gene: TRBJ2-7
d_gene: TRBD2
v_gene: TRBV6-5
abundance: many
CDR3nt: TGTGCCAGCAGTTACGGTGCCGGGAGGCCCTTCTACGAGCAGTACTTC
CDR3aa: CASSYGAGRPFYEQYF

j_gene: TRBJ2-1
d_gene: NA
v_gene: TRBV11-2
abundance: many
CDR3nt: TGTGCCAGCAGCCGTCGAGACTTGAATGAGCAGTTCTTC
CDR3aa: CASSRRDLNEQFF

j_gene: TRBJ1-1
d_gene: NA
v_gene: TRBV12-3/TRBV12-4
abundance: many
CDR3nt: TGTGCCAGCAGTCCCCCCGGCAGAAGGAACACTGAAGCTTTCTTT
CDR3aa: CASSPPGRRNTEAFF

j_gene: TRBJ2-3
d_gene: TRBD2
v_gene: TRBV28
abundance: many
CDR3nt: TGTGCCAGCCCGAAAGGTAGCGGGAGAAATACGCAGTATTTT
CDR3aa: CASPKGSGRNTQYF

j_gene: TRBJ2-7
d_gene: TRBD1
v_gene: TRBV20-1
abundance: few
CDR3nt: TGCAGTGCTAGAAGTGGGACAGGGGACTACGAGCAGTACTTC
CDR3aa: CSARSGTGDYEQYF

j_gene: TRBJ2-3
d_gene: NA
v_gene: TRBV28
abundance: many
CDR3nt: TGTGCCAGCAGTTTCTCCTCGACGGGTAGCACAGATACGCAGTATTTT
CDR3aa: CASSFSSTGSTDTQYF

j_gene: TRBJ2-2
d_gene: NA
v_gene: TRBV5-1
abundance: many
CDR3nt: TGCGCCAGCAGCCCCGAGAGGGTAGGCACCGGGGAGCTGTTTTTT
CDR3aa: CASSPERVGTGELFF

j_gene: TRBJ2-4
d_gene: NA
v_gene: TRBV5-1
abundance: many
CDR3nt: TGCGCCAGCAGCTTAAAATCCCCCGGGACGCCCAACATTCAGTACTTC
CDR3aa: CASSLKSPGTPNIQYF

j_gene: TRBJ2-1
d_gene: TRBD2
v_gene: TRBV20-1
abundance: once
CDR3nt: TGCAGTGCTAGTCGTTTGCTAGCGGGAGGGGAGTCTCCCAATGAGCAGTTCTTC
CDR3aa: CSASRLLAGGESPNEQFF

j_gene: TRBJ2-1
d_gene: TRBD1
v_gene: TRBV10-3
abundance: many
CDR3nt: TGTGCCATCAGTGGAGGGACAGGGTCCTTTTACAATGAGCAGTTCTTC
CDR3aa: CAISGGTGSFYNEQFF

j_gene: TRBJ2-3
d_gene: NA
v_gene: TRBV20-1
abundance: NA
CDR3nt: TGCAGTTCACCAACGAGAACAGGTGGTACGCAGTATTTT
CDR3aa: CSSPTRTGGTQYF

j_gene: TRBJ2-5
d_gene: NA
v_gene: TRBV11-2
abundance: many
CDR3nt: TGTGCCAGCAGCTCGCCTGGGACACTAGAGACCCAGTACTTC
CDR3aa: CASSSPGTLETQYF

j_gene: TRBJ2-1
d_gene: TRBD2
v_gene: TRBV29-1
abundance: many
CDR3nt: TGCAGCGTAAGACTAGCGCTCTACAATGAGCAGTTCTTC
CDR3aa: CSVRLALYNEQFF

j_gene: TRBJ2-3
d_gene: NA
v_gene: TRBV28
abundance: many
CDR3nt: TGTGCCAGCAGCTTAGCCGGGAGCACAGATACGCAGTATTTT
CDR3aa: CASSLAGSTDTQYF

j_gene: TRBJ2-5
d_gene: NA
v_gene: TRBV27
abundance: few
CDR3nt: TGTGCCAGCAGTCGTTTAGGGACCCAGTACTTC
CDR3aa: CASSRLGTQYF

j_gene: TRBJ2-7
d_gene: NA
v_gene: TRBV28
abundance: few
CDR3nt: TGTGCCAGCAGGACAAAGGACCGAGAGCCCTTCGAGCAGTACTTC
CDR3aa: CASRTKDREPFEQYF

j_gene: TRBJ1-5
d_gene: TRBD1
v_gene: TRBV6-2/TRBV6-3
abundance: many
CDR3nt: TGTGCCAGCAGAACGGGACAGGGAGGACCCCAGCATTTT
CDR3aa: CASRTGQGGPQHF

j_gene: TRBJ2-4
d_gene: NA
v_gene: TRBV7-8
abundance: few
CDR3nt: TGTGCCAGCAGCACCCTAGTGGGGGCGCGAGCCAAAAACATTCAGTACTTC
CDR3aa: CASSTLVGARAKNIQYF

j_gene: TRBJ1-2
d_gene: NA
v_gene: TRBV27
abundance: few
CDR3nt: TGTGCCAGCAGTTTAGGAACCGGGGATGGCTACACCTTC
CDR3aa: CASSLGTGDGYTF

j_gene: TRBJ2-7
d_gene: TRBD2
v_gene: TRBV7-6
abundance: many
CDR3nt: TGTGCCAGCAGCTACACTTATGGGACTAGCAACGAGCAGTACTTC
CDR3aa: CASSYTYGTSNEQYF

j_gene: TRBJ1-4
d_gene: NA
v_gene: TRBV30
abundance: few
CDR3nt: TGTGCCTGGAACGGGGGCGCAGATGAAAAACTGTTTTTT
CDR3aa: CAWNGGADEKLFF

j_gene: TRBJ2-1
d_gene: NA
v_gene: TRBV20-1
abundance: many
CDR3nt: TGCAGTGCTGAACTCGGGGATGAGCAGTTCTTC
CDR3aa: CSAELGDEQFF